These 32 T cell receptor beta chains were sequenced from one sample in a study of blood T cell repertoires in COVID-19. TCRdb's copy holds only in-frame clones and misses some; the assay was immunoSEQ multiplex PCR. Of fewer than 300,000 clones in the sample, approximately 92% were seen once. The sequenced material came from PBMCs or T cells enriched from blood (not recorded which). The receptors were sampled from a woman aged 30 to 39 who had recovered from COVID-19.

V gene TRBV6-4 combines with J gene TRBJ2-2, with 9 bases aligning to TRBD2. From germline, CDR1 is MRHNA and CDR2 SNTAGT. V dropped 4 bases and J dropped 7; count of bases not matched to a gene: 1. This CDR3 has 13 residues. The CDR3 protein is CASSVLAGGELFF. The CDR3 coding sequence is TGTGCCAGCAGTGTACTAGCGGGCGGGGAGCTGTTTTTT.

This chain connects TRBV7-2 to TRBJ2-1; weak D call: TRBD1 (5 bases). V was clipped by 4 bases and J by 15 bases, with 19 bases between them. CDR1 is SGHTA, CDR2 FQGNSA, per germline. The CDR3 is 13 amino acids. The CDR3 nucleotides are TGTGCCAGCAGCTCCCGGACATTTCCCGAGAGGTTCTTC. Amino acids: CASSSRTFPERFF.

The J gene is TRBJ1-1, the V gene TRBV29-1, with 9 positions matching TRBD1. Germline-derived CDR1 and CDR2 are SQVTM and ANQGSEA. The CDR3 has 14 residues. Unmatched junction bases numbered 10, after V lost 7 bases and J lost 4 bases. The CDR3 protein is CSARGGQGSTEAFF. As DNA, the CDR3 is TGCAGCGCCAGGGGGGGACAGGGCTCCACTGAAGCTTTCTTT.

This clone occurred once. J is TRBJ1-4 and V is TRBV6-5, with a possible D match to TRBD1 (5 bases). The ends were cut back, 6 bases at V and 8 bases at J, with 16 bases in the middle. The V gene's germline CDR1 is MNHEY and CDR2 SVGAGI. The CDR3 covers 14 residues. For the CDR3, the DNA is TGTGCCAGCAGGAACCAGGGCGGAGGGGAAAAACTGTTTTTT. This gives the protein CASRNQGGGEKLFF.

V is TRBV15 and J is TRBJ1-4; 7 positions agree with TRBD1. The CDR3 loop spans 20 amino acids. The germline gives CDR1 LNHNV, CDR2 YYDKDF (reference sequence). The junction had 23 bases not matched to a gene; V was cut back by 2 bases and J by 8 bases. Written as DNA, the CDR3 is TGTGCCACCAGCAGAAAAATATCCCCGGGACAGCGATTTAGAGGGGAAAAACTGTTTTTT. This gives the protein CATSRKISPGQRFRGEKLFF.

This rearrangement joins TRBV6-5 to TRBJ2-7; D is perhaps TRBD1 (5 bases). The V gene's germline CDR1 is MNHEY and CDR2 SVGAGI. V was clipped by 11 bases and J by 0 bases, with 17 bases between them. CDR3 length: 14 amino acids. In nucleotides, the CDR3 is TGTGCCGGGTCAAGGACAAGGAGCTCCTACGAGCAGTACTTC. Its translation: CAGSRTRSSYEQYF.

V gene TRBV7-2 combines with J gene TRBJ2-1, with D hard to call. The ends were cut back, 8 bases at V and 6 bases at J, with 23 bases in the middle. From germline, CDR1 is SGHTA and CDR2 FQGNSA. The CDR3 runs 16 residues. CDR3 protein: CASSAMRRSGGNEQFF. The CDR3 DNA is TGTGCCAGCTCGGCGATGAGGCGGAGTGGCGGCAATGAGCAGTTCTTC.

This rearrangement joins TRBV6-1 to TRBJ1-3; unclear D gene. CDR1 and CDR2 (germline): MNHNS, SASEGT. The CDR3 loop spans 17 amino acids. V lost 3 bases, J lost 0 bases, and 15 bases lay in between. The CDR3 is CASSDGRLNLSGNTIYF. The CDR3 DNA follows: TGTGCCAGCAGTGATGGGAGACTGAATCTCTCTGGAAACACCATATATTTT.

The chain combines TRBV28 with TRBJ2-7; unclear D gene. The V end was cut by 3 bases, the J end by 3 bases, with 18 bases between. CDR3 length: 16 amino acids. The V gene's germline CDR1 is MDHEN and CDR2 SYDVKM. The CDR3, as DNA: TGTGCCAGCAGTTTTGCTCCCCGAGACTGGAACTACGAGCAGTACTTC. Translation: CASSFAPRDWNYEQYF.

This chain connects TRBV19 to TRBJ2-7; a weak D match, TRBD2 (5 bases). V lost 5 bases, J lost 0 bases, and 8 bases lay in between. The CDR3 contains 13 residues. Germline V gives CDR1 LNHDA, CDR2 SQIVND (reference sequence). CDR3 DNA: TGTGCCAGTAGTCCCGGAGGCTCCTACGAGCAGTACTTC. Translating gives CASSPGGSYEQYF.

The chain joins TRBV7-8 to TRBJ2-1; 12 bases are shared with TRBD2. This CDR3 is 16 amino acids long. Germline loops: CDR1 SGHVS, CDR2 FQNEAQ. V trimming: 5 bases; J trimming: 2 bases; junction bases outside the gene matches: 4. The CDR3 spells CASSPGLAGTYNEQFF. In nucleotides, the CDR3 is TGTGCCAGCAGCCCCGGACTAGCGGGGACCTACAATGAGCAGTTCTTC.

The chain recombines TRBV5-4 with TRBJ1-2, with D perhaps matching TRBD1 (5 bases). V was clipped by 8 bases and J by 3 bases, with 11 bases between them. Germline V gene lookup returns CDR1 SGHNT and CDR2 YYREEE (reference sequence). The CDR3 loop spans 12 amino acids. CDR3: CASRGQDYGYTF. The DNA for the CDR3 is TGTGCCAGTCGTGGACAAGACTATGGCTACACCTTC. The entire variable domain, with the rest obtained from reference TRBV5-4 and TRBJ1-2, is as follows: ETGVTQSPTHLIKTRGQQVTLRCSSQSGHNTVSWYQQALGQGPQFIFQYYREEENGRGNFPPRFSGLQFPNYSSELNVNALELDDSALYLCASRGQDYGYTFGSGTRLTVV.

The chain recombines TRBV6-5 with TRBJ2-7; 8 bases match TRBD2. The length of the CDR3 is 16 residues. Germline trimming cut 0 bases from V and 7 bases from J; bases unmatched to any gene: 11. Germline lookup yields CDR1 MNHEY and CDR2 SVGAGI. CDR3 sequence (DNA): TGTGCCAGCAGTTACTCGGCGGCGGGAGGTACGTCGGAGCAGTACTTC. Translated: CASSYSAAGGTSEQYF.

Only one count was recorded for this clone. J is TRBJ2-2 and V is TRBV10-3; the match to TRBD2 covers 13 bases. The germline gives CDR1 ENHRY, CDR2 SYGVKD. V dropped 5 bases and J dropped 7; count of bases not matched to a gene: 7. There are 16 residues in the CDR3. The CDR3 is CAISRLAGGAVGELFF. CDR3 DNA: TGTGCCATCAGTCGACTAGCGGGAGGAGCGGTCGGGGAGCTGTTTTTT.

This clone came up a few times. The V gene is TRBV10-1, the J gene TRBJ2-2, with D perhaps TRBD2 (6 bases). CDR3 size: 16 residues. V was clipped by 3 bases and J by 2 bases, with 13 bases between them. Germline lookup yields CDR1 WNHNN and CDR2 SYGVQD (reference sequence). DNA for the CDR3: TGCGCCAGCAGTGACCTAGCGATATTAAACACCGGGGAGCTGTTTTTT. Translation: CASSDLAILNTGELFF.

The chain has TRBV30 and TRBJ2-5, with 8 bases identical to TRBD1. CDR1 and CDR2 from the germline V gene are GTSNPN and SVGIG (reference sequence). V was pared by 1 base and J by 10 bases, with 5 bases of the junction left unmatched. The CDR3 runs 12 residues. The CDR3 is CAWSGSRGHQYF. The CDR3 nucleotides are TGTGCCTGGAGTGGAAGCAGGGGGCACCAGTACTTC.

The chain carries TRBV18 and TRBJ2-1, with a possible D match to TRBD2 (6 bases). Germline lookup yields CDR1 KGHSH and CDR2 LQKENI. V was cut by 2 bases and J by 4 bases, with 12 bases left in between. The CDR3 runs to 15 residues. The CDR3 bases are TGTGCCAGCTCACCAGCGGCAGGAGGGTACAATGAGCAGTTCTTC. Translating it yields CASSPAAGGYNEQFF. The entire variable domain, with the rest obtained from reference TRBV18 and TRBJ2-1, is as follows: NAGVMQNPRHLVRRRGQEARLRCSPMKGHSHVYWYRQLPEEGLKFMVYLQKENIIDESGMPKERFSAEFPKEGPSILRIQQVVRGDSAAYFCASSPAAGGYNEQFFGPGTRLTVL.

The J gene is TRBJ2-7, the V gene TRBV28; the match to TRBD1 covers 7 bases. Germline V lookup: CDR1 MDHEN, CDR2 SYDVKM. V lost 5 bases and J lost 3; bases outside the gene matches: 10. This CDR3 is 15 amino acids long. The CDR3 DNA reads TGTGCCAGCAGTCCTGGACAGGAGACGGTCTACGAGCAGTACTTC. This translates into CASSPGQETVYEQYF.

This clone was counted a single time. The junction does not match germline at one end; this may be a read error. This chain links TRBV5-4 with TRBJ1-4, with no clear D. This CDR3 contains 14 residues. Germline V CDR1 and CDR2: SGHNT, YYREEE (reference sequence). CDR3 nucleotides: TGTGCCAGCAGCGGAGGATCAACTGATGAAAAACTGTTTTTT. Its translation is CASSGGSTDEKLFF.

V is TRBV7-2 and J is TRBJ1-1; 12 bases align to TRBD1. Germline V gives CDR1 SGHTA, CDR2 FQGNSA. The trim removed 0 bases at V and 1 base at J, leaving 0 bases unmatched. The CDR3 sequence is 16 residues long. The CDR3 reads CASSLAGQGANTEAFF. Written as DNA, the CDR3 is TGTGCCAGCAGCTTAGCGGGACAGGGGGCGAACACTGAAGCTTTCTTT.

The chain couples TRBV28 to TRBJ2-1, with 8 bases lining up with TRBD2. This CDR3 comprises 16 residues. The trim removed 7 bases at V and 7 bases at J, leaving 15 bases unmatched. Germline CDR1 and CDR2: MDHEN and SYDVKM. CDR3 sequence reads: CASIFNRLAGTNEQFF. DNA of the CDR3: TGTGCCAGCATTTTTAACCGGCTAGCGGGTACTAATGAGCAGTTCTTC. Drawing the rest from reference TRBV28 and TRBJ2-1, the complete variable domain is DVKVTQSSRYLVKRTGEKVFLECVQDMDHENMFWYRQDPGLGLRLIYFSYDVKMKEKGDIPEGYSVSREKKERFSLILESASTNQTSMYLCASIFNRLAGTNEQFFGPGTRLTVL.

The chain employs TRBV18 and TRBJ1-1; 8 nucleotides agree with TRBD1. V gave up 2 bases and J gave up 2 bases; unmatched junction bases: 4. From germline, CDR1 is KGHSH and CDR2 LQKENI. CDR3 length equals 15 residues. This chain's CDR3 is CASSPTGQVNTEAFF. For the CDR3, the DNA is TGTGCCAGCTCACCAACGGGACAGGTTAACACTGAAGCTTTCTTT. The full variable domain, with the rest looked up from reference TRBV18 and TRBJ1-1, is NAGVMQNPRHLVRRRGQEARLRCSPMKGHSHVYWYRQLPEEGLKFMVYLQKENIIDESGMPKERFSAEFPKEGPSILRIQQVVRGDSAAYFCASSPTGQVNTEAFFGQGTRLTVV.

This chain links TRBV28 with TRBJ2-7; D perhaps matches TRBD2 (6 bases). This CDR3 is built from 14 residues. V lost 3 bases and J 2 bases, leaving 11 bases between the germline ends. Germline CDR1 and CDR2: MDHEN and SYDVKM. The CDR3 sequence: CASSLEGPTYEQYF. The CDR3 DNA is TGTGCCAGCAGTTTGGAGGGGCCAACCTACGAGCAGTACTTC.

The chain carries TRBV5-6 and TRBJ2-7, with 7 positions matching TRBD1. CDR3 length: 15 amino acids. Germline V lookup: CDR1 SGHDT, CDR2 YYEEEE. The junction had 10 bases not matched to a gene; V was cut back by 0 bases and J by 7 bases. The CDR3 region is CASSLVQGRLREQYF. As DNA, the CDR3 is TGTGCCAGCAGCTTGGTACAGGGGCGACTTCGGGAGCAGTACTTC.

This chain joins TRBV9 and TRBJ1-6; tentative D call: TRBD1 (6 bases). The CDR3 length is 15 residues. V was pared by 0 bases and J by 11 bases, with 15 bases between. Germline CDR1 is SGDLS and CDR2 is YYNGEE. The CDR3 coding sequence is TGTGCCAGCAGCGTAGAGGACACAGGGCTCCCACCCCTCCACTTT. Protein product: CASSVEDTGLPPLHF. The full variable domain, in which reference TRBV9 and TRBJ1-6 provide the parts outside the CDR3, is DSGVTQTPKHLITATGQRVTLRCSPRSGDLSVYWYQQSLDQGLQFLIQYYNGEERAKGNILERFSAQQFPDLHSELNLSSLELGDSALYFCASSVEDTGLPPLHFGNGTRLTVT.

The chain couples TRBV29-1 to TRBJ1-3; the match to TRBD1 covers 12 bases. Trimming at V came to 7 bases and at J to 3 bases, leaving 4 bases not matched to a gene. This CDR3 comprises 14 residues. Germline V gene lookup returns CDR1 SQVTM and CDR2 ANQGSEA. CDR3 residues: CSAGTGGLGNTIYF. As DNA, the CDR3 is TGCAGCGCGGGGACAGGGGGCCTTGGAAACACCATATATTTT.

This chain links TRBV30 with TRBJ1-2; TRBD1 is a possible D gene (5 bases). With 1 base removed from V and 8 bases from J, the gap between germline ends came to 17 bases. The CDR3 extends over 14 amino acids. CDR1 and CDR2 from the germline V gene are GTSNPN and SVGIG (reference sequence). Written as DNA, the CDR3 is TGTGCCTGGAGTGCCTGGATCGGGGGACGGGGCTACACCTTC. This codes for CAWSAWIGGRGYTF.

The chain employs TRBV6-5 and TRBJ2-7; a weak D match, TRBD2 (5 bases). The CDR3 totals 15 residues. The germline gives CDR1 MNHEY, CDR2 SVGAGI. V was shortened by 7 bases and J by 5 bases, with 21 bases between the two germline ends. The DNA for the CDR3 is TGTGCCAGCATCCCCGGTCGAGGGAATGGTCACGAGCAGTACTTC. Translation: CASIPGRGNGHEQYF.

V gene TRBV28 combines with J gene TRBJ2-7; 10 nucleotides align to TRBD2. The V segment lost 4 bases and the J segment 4 bases; nucleotides outside the gene matches: 10. Per the germline V gene, CDR1 is MDHEN and CDR2 is SYDVKM. The CDR3 sequence is 16 residues long. In DNA, the CDR3 is TGTGCCAGCAGTTCGCCCCTAGCGGGAGTACGGTACGAGCAGTACTTC. Protein sequence: CASSSPLAGVRYEQYF.

This sequence joins TRBV6-5 and TRBJ2-3; D may be TRBD1 (6 bases). This CDR3 has 15 residues. CDR1 is MNHEY and CDR2 is SVGAGI in the germline V gene. Trimming took off 5 bases at V and 6 bases at J, with 18 bases between the two ends. The CDR3 sequence is CASSKDSRRADTQYF. CDR3 DNA sequence: TGTGCCAGCAGTAAGGACAGCCGAAGAGCGGATACGCAGTATTTT.

CDR3 protein: CASSQDPGGLANSPLHF. CDR3 nucleotide sequence: TGCGCCAGCAGCCAAGATCCAGGGGGGCTTGCGAATTCACCCCTCCACTTT. The chain has TRBV4-3 and TRBJ1-6; 7 nucleotides line up with TRBD1. The germline V gene has CDR1 LGHNA and CDR2 YSLEER. The V and J ends lost 0 bases and 7 bases, in that order; junction bases with no gene match: 9. CDR3 length equals 17 residues.

V gene TRBV28 combines with J gene TRBJ1-3, with D perhaps matching TRBD1 (5 bases). The CDR3 loop spans 12 amino acids. The V gene's germline CDR1 is MDHEN and CDR2 SYDVKM. V shed 8 bases and J shed 1 base, with 6 bases lying between them. In DNA form, the CDR3 reads TGTGCCAGCGGGGCATCTGGAAACACCATATATTTT. This translates into CASGASGNTIYF.